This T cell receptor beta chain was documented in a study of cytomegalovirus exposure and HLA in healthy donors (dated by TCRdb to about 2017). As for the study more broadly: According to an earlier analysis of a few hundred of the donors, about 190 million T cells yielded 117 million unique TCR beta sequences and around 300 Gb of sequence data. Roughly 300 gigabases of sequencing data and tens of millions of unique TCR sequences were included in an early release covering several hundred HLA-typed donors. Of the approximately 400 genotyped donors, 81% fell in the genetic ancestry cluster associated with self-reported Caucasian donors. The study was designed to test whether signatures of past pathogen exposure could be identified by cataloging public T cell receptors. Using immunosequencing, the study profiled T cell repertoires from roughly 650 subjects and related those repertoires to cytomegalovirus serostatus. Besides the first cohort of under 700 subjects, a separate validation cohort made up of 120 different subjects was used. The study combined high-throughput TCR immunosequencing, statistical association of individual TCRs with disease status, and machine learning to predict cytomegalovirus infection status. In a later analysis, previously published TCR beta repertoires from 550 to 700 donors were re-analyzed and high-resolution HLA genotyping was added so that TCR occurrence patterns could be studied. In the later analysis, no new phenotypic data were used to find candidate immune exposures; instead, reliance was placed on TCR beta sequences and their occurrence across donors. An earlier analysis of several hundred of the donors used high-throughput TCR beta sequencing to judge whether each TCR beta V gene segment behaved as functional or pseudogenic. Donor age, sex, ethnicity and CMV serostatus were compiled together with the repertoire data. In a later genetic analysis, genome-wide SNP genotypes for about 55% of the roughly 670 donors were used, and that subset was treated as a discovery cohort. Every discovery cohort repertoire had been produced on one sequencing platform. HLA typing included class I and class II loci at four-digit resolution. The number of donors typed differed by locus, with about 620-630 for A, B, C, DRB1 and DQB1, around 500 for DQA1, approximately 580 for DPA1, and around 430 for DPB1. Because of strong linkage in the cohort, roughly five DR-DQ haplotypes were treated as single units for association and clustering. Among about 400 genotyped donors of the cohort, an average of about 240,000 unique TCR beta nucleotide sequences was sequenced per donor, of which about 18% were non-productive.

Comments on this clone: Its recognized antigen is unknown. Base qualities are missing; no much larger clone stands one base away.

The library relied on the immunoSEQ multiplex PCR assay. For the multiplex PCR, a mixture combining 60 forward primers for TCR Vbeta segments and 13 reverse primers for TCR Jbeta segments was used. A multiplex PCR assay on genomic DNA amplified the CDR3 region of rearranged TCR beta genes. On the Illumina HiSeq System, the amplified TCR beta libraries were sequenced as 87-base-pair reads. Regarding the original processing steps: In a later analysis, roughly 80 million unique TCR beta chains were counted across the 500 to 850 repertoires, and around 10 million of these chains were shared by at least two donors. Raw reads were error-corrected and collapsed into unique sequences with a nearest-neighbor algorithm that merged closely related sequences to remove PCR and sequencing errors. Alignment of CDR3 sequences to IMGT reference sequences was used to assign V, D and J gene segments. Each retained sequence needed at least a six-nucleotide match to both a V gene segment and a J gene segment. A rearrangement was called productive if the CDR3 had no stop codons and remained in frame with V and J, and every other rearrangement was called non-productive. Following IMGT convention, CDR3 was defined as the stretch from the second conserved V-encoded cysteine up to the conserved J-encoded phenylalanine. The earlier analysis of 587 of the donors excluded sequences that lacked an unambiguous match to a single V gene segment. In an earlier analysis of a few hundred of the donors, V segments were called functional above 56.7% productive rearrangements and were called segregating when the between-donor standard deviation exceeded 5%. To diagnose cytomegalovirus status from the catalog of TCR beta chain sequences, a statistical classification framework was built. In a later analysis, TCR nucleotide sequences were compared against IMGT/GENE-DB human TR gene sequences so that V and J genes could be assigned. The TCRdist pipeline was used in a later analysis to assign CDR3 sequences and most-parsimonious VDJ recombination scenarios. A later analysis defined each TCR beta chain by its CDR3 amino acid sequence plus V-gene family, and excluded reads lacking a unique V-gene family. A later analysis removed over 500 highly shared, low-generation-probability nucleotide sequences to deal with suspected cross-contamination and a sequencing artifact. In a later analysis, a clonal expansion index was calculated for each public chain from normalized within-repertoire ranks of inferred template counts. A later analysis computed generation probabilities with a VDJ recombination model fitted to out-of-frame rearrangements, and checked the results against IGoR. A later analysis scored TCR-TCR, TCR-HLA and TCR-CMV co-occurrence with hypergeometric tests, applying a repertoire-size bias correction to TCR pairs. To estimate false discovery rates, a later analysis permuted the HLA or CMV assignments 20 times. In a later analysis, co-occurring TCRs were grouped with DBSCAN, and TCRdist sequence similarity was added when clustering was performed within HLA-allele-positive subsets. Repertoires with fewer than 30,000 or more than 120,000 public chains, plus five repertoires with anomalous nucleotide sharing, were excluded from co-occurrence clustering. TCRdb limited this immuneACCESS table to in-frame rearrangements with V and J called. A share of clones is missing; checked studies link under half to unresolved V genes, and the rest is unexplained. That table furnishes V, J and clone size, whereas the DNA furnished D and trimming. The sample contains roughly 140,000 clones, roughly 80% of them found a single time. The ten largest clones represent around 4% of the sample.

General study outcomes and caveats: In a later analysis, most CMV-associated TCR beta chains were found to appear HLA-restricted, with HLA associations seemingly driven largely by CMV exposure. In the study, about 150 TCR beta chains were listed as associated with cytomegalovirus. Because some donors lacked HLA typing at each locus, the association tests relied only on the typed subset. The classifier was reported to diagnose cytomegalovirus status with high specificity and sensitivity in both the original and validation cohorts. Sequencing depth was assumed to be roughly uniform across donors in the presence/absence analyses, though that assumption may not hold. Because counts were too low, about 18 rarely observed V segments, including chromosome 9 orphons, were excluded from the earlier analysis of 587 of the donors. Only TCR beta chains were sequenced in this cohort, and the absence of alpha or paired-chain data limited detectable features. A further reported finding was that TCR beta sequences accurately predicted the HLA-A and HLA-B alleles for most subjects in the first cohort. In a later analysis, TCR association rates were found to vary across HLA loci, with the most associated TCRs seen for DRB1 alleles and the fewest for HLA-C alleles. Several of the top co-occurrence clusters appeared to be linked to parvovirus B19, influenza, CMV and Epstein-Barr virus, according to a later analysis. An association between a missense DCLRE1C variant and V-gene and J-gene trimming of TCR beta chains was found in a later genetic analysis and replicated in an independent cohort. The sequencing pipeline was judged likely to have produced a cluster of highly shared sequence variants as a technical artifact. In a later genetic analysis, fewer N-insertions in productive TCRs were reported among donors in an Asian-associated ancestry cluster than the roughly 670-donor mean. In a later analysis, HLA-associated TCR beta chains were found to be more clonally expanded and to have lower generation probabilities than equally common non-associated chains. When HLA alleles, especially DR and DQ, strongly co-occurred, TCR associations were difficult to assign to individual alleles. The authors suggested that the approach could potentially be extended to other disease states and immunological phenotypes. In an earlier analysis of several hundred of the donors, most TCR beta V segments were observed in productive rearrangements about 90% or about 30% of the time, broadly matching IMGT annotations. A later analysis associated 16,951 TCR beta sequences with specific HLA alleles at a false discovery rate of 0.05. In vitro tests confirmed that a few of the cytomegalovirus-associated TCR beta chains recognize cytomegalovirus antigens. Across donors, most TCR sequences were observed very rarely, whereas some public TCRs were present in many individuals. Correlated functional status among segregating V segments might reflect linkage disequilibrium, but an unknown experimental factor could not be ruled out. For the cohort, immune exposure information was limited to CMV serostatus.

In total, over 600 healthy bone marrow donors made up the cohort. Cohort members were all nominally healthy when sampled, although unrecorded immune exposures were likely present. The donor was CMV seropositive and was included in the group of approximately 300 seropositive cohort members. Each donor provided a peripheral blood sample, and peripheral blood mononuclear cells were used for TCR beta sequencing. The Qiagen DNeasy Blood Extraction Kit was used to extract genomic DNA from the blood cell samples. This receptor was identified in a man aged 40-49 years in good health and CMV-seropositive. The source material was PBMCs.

This receptor carries the CDR3 CAWRPPRGSQIYEQYF. The sequenced DNA: TGTGCCTGGAGACCCCCAAGGGGGAGTCAGATCTACGAGCAGTACTTC. The sequence joins TRBV30 to TRBJ2-7; the D region possibly corresponds to TRBD1 (6 bases align). CDR1 and CDR2 are read off the germline V gene (reference sequence) as GTSNPN and SVGIG. CDR3 length: 16 amino acids, cysteine to phenylalanine. CDR3 DNA is the only sequence kept; it has 48 bases, read in frame from the first base. The germline ends are 21 bases apart after V is trimmed by 3 bases and J by 3 bases.